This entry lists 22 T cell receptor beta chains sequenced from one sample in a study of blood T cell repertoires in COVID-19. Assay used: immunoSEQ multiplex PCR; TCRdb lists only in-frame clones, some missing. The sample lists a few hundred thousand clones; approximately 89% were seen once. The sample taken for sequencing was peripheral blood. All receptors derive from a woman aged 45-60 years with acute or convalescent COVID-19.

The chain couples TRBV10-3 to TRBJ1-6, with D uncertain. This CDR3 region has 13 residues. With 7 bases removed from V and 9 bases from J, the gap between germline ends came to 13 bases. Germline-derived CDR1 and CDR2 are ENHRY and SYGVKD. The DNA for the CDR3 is TGTGCCATCAAGTCCCTAGCGGGTTCACCCCTCCACTTT. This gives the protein CAIKSLAGSPLHF.

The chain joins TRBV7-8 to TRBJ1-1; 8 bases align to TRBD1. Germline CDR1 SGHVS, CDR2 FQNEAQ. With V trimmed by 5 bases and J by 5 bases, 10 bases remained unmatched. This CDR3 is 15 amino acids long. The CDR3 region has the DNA TGTGCCAGCAGCACCAAGACAGGGGCGAGGACTGAAGCTTTCTTT. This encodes CASSTKTGARTEAFF.

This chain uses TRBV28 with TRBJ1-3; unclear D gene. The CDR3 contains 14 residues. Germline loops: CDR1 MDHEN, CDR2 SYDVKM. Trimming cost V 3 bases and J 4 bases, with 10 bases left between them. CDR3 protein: CASSFGIRGNTIYF. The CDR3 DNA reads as TGTGCCAGCAGTTTTGGCATAAGAGGAAACACCATATATTTT.

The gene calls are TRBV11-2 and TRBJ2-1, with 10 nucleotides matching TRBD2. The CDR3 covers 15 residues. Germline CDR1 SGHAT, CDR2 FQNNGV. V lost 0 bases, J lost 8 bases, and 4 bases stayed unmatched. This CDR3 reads CASSLDASGRDEQFF. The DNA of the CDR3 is TGTGCCAGCAGCTTAGATGCTAGCGGGAGAGATGAGCAGTTCTTC.

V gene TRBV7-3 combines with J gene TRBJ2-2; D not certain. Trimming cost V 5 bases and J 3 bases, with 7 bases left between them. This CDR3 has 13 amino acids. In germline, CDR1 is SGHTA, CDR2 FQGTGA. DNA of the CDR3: TGTGCCAGCAGCAAGCAGGACACCGGGGAGCTGTTTTTT. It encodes CASSKQDTGELFF.

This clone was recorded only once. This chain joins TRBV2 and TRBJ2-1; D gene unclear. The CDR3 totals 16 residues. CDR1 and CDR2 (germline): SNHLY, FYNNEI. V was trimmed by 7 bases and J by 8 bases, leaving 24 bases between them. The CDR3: CASIGKWRRWIDEQFF. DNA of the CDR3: TGTGCCAGCATAGGTAAGTGGAGACGATGGATAGATGAGCAGTTCTTC.

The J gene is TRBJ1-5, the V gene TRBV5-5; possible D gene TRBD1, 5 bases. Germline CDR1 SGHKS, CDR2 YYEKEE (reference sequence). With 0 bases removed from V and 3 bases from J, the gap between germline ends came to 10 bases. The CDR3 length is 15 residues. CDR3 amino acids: CASSLAPGNNQPQHF. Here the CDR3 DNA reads TGTGCCAGCAGCTTGGCACCAGGGAACAATCAGCCCCAGCATTTT.

The CDR3 DNA reads TGTGCCAGCACCTACCGAAACTACAATGAGCAGTTCTTC. Its translation: CASTYRNYNEQFF. This chain uses TRBV25-1 with TRBJ2-1, with D uncertain. The CDR3 has 13 residues. The V gene lost 7 bases and the J gene lost 3 bases, with 10 bases spanning the gap. Germline V gene data show CDR1 as MGHDK and CDR2 as SYGVNS.

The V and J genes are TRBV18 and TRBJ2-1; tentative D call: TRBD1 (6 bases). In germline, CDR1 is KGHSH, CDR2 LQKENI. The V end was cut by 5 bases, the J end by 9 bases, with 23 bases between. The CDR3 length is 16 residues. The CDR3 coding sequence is TGTGCCAGCTCAAAACAGGGCATCGGTATGTTTCCTGAGCAGTTCTTC. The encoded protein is CASSKQGIGMFPEQFF.

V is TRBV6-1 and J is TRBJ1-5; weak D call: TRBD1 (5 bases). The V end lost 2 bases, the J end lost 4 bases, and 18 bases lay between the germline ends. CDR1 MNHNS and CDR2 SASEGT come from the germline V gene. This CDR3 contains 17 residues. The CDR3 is CASSEQGASGGNQPQHF. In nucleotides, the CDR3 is TGTGCCAGCAGTGAACAAGGGGCCTCGGGAGGGAATCAGCCCCAGCATTTT.

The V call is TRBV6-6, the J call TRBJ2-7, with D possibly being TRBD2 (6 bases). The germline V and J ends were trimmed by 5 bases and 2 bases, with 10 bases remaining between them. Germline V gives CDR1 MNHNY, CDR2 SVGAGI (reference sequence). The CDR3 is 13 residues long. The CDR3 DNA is TGTGCCAGCAGTCCCCGGGGGACCTACGAGCAGTACTTC. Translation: CASSPRGTYEQYF.

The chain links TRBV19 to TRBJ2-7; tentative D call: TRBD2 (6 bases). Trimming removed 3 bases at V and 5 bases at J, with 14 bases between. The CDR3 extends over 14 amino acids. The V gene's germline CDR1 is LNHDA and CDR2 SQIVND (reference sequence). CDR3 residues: CASSISGRGDEQYF. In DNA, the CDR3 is TGTGCCAGTAGTATCTCGGGGCGCGGGGACGAGCAGTACTTC. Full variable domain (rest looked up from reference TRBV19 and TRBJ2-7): DGGITQSPKYLFRKEGQNVTLSCEQNLNHDAMYWYRQDPGQGLRLIYYSQIVNDFQKGDIAEGYSVSREKKESFPLTVTSAQKNPTAFYLCASSISGRGDEQYFGPGTRLTVT.

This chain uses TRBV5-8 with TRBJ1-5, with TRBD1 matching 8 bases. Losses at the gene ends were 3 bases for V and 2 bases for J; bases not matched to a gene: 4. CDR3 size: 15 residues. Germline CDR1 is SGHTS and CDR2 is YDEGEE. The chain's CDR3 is CASSYGQGRNQPQHF. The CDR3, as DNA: TGTGCCAGCAGCTACGGACAGGGCCGCAATCAGCCCCAGCATTTT.

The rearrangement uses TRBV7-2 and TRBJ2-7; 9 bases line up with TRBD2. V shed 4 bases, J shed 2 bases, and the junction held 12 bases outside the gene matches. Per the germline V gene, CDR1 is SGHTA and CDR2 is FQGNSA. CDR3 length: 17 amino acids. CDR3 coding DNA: TGTGCCAGCAGCTCTAGCTACCCTAGCGGGAATGCCTACGAGCAGTACTTC. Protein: CASSSSYPSGNAYEQYF.

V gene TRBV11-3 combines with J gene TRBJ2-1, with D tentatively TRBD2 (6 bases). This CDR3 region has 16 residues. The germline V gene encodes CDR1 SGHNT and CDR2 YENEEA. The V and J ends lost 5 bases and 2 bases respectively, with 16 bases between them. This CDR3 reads CASSPTLAAPYNEQFF. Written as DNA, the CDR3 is TGTGCCAGCAGCCCCACATTAGCGGCTCCCTACAATGAGCAGTTCTTC.

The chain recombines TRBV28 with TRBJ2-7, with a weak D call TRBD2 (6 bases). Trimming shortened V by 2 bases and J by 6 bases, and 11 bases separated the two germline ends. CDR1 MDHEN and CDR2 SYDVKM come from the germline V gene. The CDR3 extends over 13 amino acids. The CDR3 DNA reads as TGTGCCAGCAGTTTAATAATCGGGAGCGAGCAGTACTTC. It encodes CASSLIIGSEQYF.

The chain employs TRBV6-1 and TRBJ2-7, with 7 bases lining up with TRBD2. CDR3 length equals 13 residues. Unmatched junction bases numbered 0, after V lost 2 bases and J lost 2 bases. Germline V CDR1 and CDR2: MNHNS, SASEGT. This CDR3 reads CASSESGAYEQYF. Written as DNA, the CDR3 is TGTGCCAGCAGTGAAAGCGGGGCCTACGAGCAGTACTTC.

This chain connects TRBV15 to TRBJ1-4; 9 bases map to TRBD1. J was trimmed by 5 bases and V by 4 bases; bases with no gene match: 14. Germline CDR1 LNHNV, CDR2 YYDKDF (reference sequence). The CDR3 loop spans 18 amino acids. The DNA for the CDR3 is TGTGCCACCAGCAAACCCTCAGGTTACAGGGGGCGGAATGAAAAACTGTTTTTT. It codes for CATSKPSGYRGRNEKLFF.

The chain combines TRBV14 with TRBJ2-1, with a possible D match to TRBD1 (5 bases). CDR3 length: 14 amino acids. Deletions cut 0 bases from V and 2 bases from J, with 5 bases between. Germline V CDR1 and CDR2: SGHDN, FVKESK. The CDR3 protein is CASSQEGAYNEQFF. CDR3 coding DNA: TGTGCCAGCAGCCAAGAAGGGGCCTACAATGAGCAGTTCTTC.

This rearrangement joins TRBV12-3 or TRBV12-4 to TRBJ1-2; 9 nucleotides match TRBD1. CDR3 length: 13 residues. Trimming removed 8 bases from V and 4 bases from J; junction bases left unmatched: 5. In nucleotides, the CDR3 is TGTGCCAGCTGGGACAGGGCCTCCTATGGCTACACCTTC. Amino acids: CASWDRASYGYTF.

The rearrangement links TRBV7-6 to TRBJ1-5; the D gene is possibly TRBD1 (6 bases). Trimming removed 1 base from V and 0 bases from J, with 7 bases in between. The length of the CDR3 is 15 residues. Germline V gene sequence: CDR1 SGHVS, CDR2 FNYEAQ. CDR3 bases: TGTGCCAGCAGCTTAGGACAGGATAGCAATCAGCCCCAGCATTTT. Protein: CASSLGQDSNQPQHF.

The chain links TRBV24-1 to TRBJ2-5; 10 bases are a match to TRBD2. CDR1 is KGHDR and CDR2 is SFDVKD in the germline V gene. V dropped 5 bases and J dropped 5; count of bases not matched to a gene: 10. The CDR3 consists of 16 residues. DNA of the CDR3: TGTGCCACCAGTGGCAAACTAGCGGGACAGTGGGAGACCCAGTACTTC. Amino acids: CATSGKLAGQWETQYF.